A selection of T cell receptor beta chains follows, all from one sample in a study of post-analysis software for immune sequencing data. In TCRdb, the PCR reads were re-called with MiXCR into one record per CDR3 protein. The repertoire holds some 690,000 distinct CDR3 sequences, with approximately 30% as singletons. Sequencing was done on a sample of blood. The receptors originated from a girl aged 10 to 17 with multiple sclerosis. Each CDR3 is given with its conserved first and last residue. The order of the fields is J gene, clone size, D gene, V gene, CDR3 DNA, CDR3 protein. D genes are given only for firm matches. Rows give clone size only sometimes, using once, few, many, or a class for an expanded clone.

j_gene: TRBJ2-7; abundance: many; d_gene: TRBD1; v_gene: TRBV29-1; CDR3nt: TGCAGCGTTGCTCCGGGACAGGGAACCGAGCAGTACTTC; CDR3aa: CSVAPGQGTEQYF
j_gene: TRBJ2-1; abundance: NA; d_gene: TRBD2; v_gene: TRBV4-3; CDR3nt: TGCGCCAGCAGCCAATTGCAAGGGACTAGATATGAGCAGTTCTTC; CDR3aa: CASSQLQGTRYEQFF
j_gene: TRBJ2-1; abundance: NA; d_gene: NA; v_gene: TRBV20-1; CDR3nt: TGCAGTGTTAGGCCTGCACCAGGCAGCAATGAGCAGTTCTTC; CDR3aa: CSVRPAPGSNEQFF
j_gene: TRBJ1-2; abundance: NA; d_gene: TRBD1; v_gene: TRBV19; CDR3nt: TGTGCCAGTAGTTTCGACAGGGTCGGATATGGCTACACCTTC; CDR3aa: CASSFDRVGYGYTF
j_gene: TRBJ2-4; abundance: NA; d_gene: NA; v_gene: TRBV7-6; CDR3nt: TGTGCCAGCAGCTTGGTTACAGGGACCTCGATAGCCAAAAACATTCAGTACTTC; CDR3aa: CASSLVTGTSIAKNIQYF
j_gene: TRBJ2-1; abundance: NA; d_gene: TRBD2; v_gene: TRBV7-8; CDR3nt: TGTGCCAGCAGCTTTAGCGGGAGTAAGTACAATGAGCAGTTCTTC; CDR3aa: CASSFSGSKYNEQFF
j_gene: TRBJ2-5; abundance: few; d_gene: TRBD2; v_gene: TRBV7-9; CDR3nt: TGTGCCAGCAGCTACGCGGGGGGGCGACAAGAGACCCAGTACTTC; CDR3aa: CASSYAGGRQETQYF
j_gene: TRBJ2-1; abundance: NA; d_gene: TRBD2; v_gene: TRBV5-1; CDR3nt: TGCGCCAGCAGCATAGTAGCGGGAGACATCTACAATGAGCAGTTCTTC; CDR3aa: CASSIVAGDIYNEQFF
j_gene: TRBJ1-2; abundance: NA; d_gene: NA; v_gene: TRBV6-5; CDR3nt: TGTGCCAGCAGTTACTCAGGGGTCGGGGGCTACACCTTC; CDR3aa: CASSYSGVGGYTF
j_gene: TRBJ2-5; abundance: few; d_gene: NA; v_gene: TRBV6-2/TRBV6-3; CDR3nt: TGTGCCAGCAGTTACAGGCGGCAAGAGACCCAGTACTTC; CDR3aa: CASSYRRQETQYF
j_gene: TRBJ2-1; abundance: many; d_gene: TRBD1; v_gene: TRBV20-1; CDR3nt: TGCAGTGCCCAGACAGGGCGGAGGAGTGAGCAGTTCTTC; CDR3aa: CSAQTGRRSEQFF
j_gene: TRBJ2-1; abundance: few; d_gene: NA; v_gene: TRBV29-1; CDR3nt: TGCAGCGTTGTCGAGGGGGTCTACAATGAGCAGTTCTTC; CDR3aa: CSVVEGVYNEQFF
j_gene: TRBJ2-1; abundance: NA; d_gene: NA; v_gene: TRBV2; CDR3nt: TGTGCCAGCAGGAAAGGGGCCGCTCAGTTCTACAATGAGCAGTTCTTC; CDR3aa: CASRKGAAQFYNEQFF
j_gene: TRBJ2-5; abundance: NA; d_gene: NA; v_gene: TRBV5-1; CDR3nt: TGCGCCAGCAGCTCATCGACAGTACAAGAGACCCAGTACTTC; CDR3aa: CASSSSTVQETQYF
j_gene: TRBJ2-1; abundance: NA; d_gene: NA; v_gene: TRBV6-5; CDR3nt: TGTGCCAGCACCAGGTCCGGCGAGCAGTTCTTC; CDR3aa: CASTRSGEQFF
j_gene: TRBJ2-5; abundance: few; d_gene: NA; v_gene: TRBV2; CDR3nt: TGTGCCAGCGGGACGGGCAGGCAAGAGACCCAGTACTTC; CDR3aa: CASGTGRQETQYF
j_gene: TRBJ1-1; abundance: NA; d_gene: NA; v_gene: TRBV7-9; CDR3nt: TGTGCCAGCAGCTTCTCGACGAACACTGAAGCTTTCTTT; CDR3aa: CASSFSTNTEAFF
j_gene: TRBJ2-5; abundance: few; d_gene: TRBD1; v_gene: TRBV29-1; CDR3nt: TGCAGCGTCCCCAGACAGGGGGCGCGGGAGACCCAGTACTTC; CDR3aa: CSVPRQGARETQYF
j_gene: TRBJ2-3; abundance: few; d_gene: NA; v_gene: TRBV24-1; CDR3nt: TGTGCCACCACGGGGGACACAGATACGCAGTATTTT; CDR3aa: CATTGDTDTQYF
j_gene: TRBJ1-1; abundance: NA; d_gene: TRBD1; v_gene: TRBV28; CDR3nt: TGTGCCAGCAGTTCCCGTGAGGGGGCGCAGGCTGAAGCTTTCTTT; CDR3aa: CASSSREGAQAEAFF
j_gene: TRBJ1-1; abundance: NA; d_gene: NA; v_gene: TRBV7-2; CDR3nt: TGTGCCAGCAGCTTAGACGGTCGGGGAGCTTTCTTT; CDR3aa: CASSLDGRGAFF
j_gene: TRBJ2-1; abundance: few; d_gene: NA; v_gene: TRBV7-8; CDR3nt: TGTGCCAGCAGCCTTGAACGGGATCTCCCCTGGGCTGGCAATGAGCAGTTCTTC; CDR3aa: CASSLERDLPWAGNEQFF
j_gene: TRBJ2-4; abundance: few; d_gene: NA; v_gene: TRBV7-2; CDR3nt: TGTGCCAGCAGCTTAGCGGGGGAGAAGGTCAAAAACATTCAGTACTTC; CDR3aa: CASSLAGEKVKNIQYF
j_gene: TRBJ2-1; abundance: NA; d_gene: NA; v_gene: TRBV10-3; CDR3nt: TGTGCCATCAGTCTCCCCGGAGTTGGTGGCTACAATGAGCAGTTCTTC; CDR3aa: CAISLPGVGGYNEQFF
j_gene: TRBJ2-2; abundance: few; d_gene: NA; v_gene: TRBV29-1; CDR3nt: TGCAGCGTTTTCCCCGACAGAGCGAACACCGGGGAGCTGTTTTTT; CDR3aa: CSVFPDRANTGELFF
j_gene: TRBJ2-3; abundance: NA; d_gene: TRBD2; v_gene: TRBV28; CDR3nt: TGTGCCAGCAGTCCCTACGGGGGTAGCGGGACCAGCACAGATACGCAGTATTTT; CDR3aa: CASSPYGGSGTSTDTQYF
j_gene: TRBJ2-7; abundance: NA; d_gene: NA; v_gene: TRBV10-3; CDR3nt: TGTGCCATCAGTGAGTCGTCTGGGAATGAGCAGTACTTC; CDR3aa: CAISESSGNEQYF
j_gene: TRBJ2-5; abundance: many; d_gene: TRBD2; v_gene: TRBV7-2; CDR3nt: TGTGCCAGCAGCTTCGGACTAGCGGGGGCCAGCGGCCAAGAGACCCAGTACTTC; CDR3aa: CASSFGLAGASGQETQYF
j_gene: TRBJ2-7; abundance: NA; d_gene: NA; v_gene: TRBV19; CDR3nt: TGTGCCAGTAGTATCGGGCCGTCAAGCTCCTACGAGCAGTACTTC; CDR3aa: CASSIGPSSSYEQYF
j_gene: TRBJ2-1; abundance: few; d_gene: TRBD2; v_gene: TRBV20-1; CDR3nt: TGCAGCTCCCGCGGGGGGGGCGAGGCTCCGGAGGGGTACAATGAGCAGTTCTTC; CDR3aa: CSSRGGGEAPEGYNEQFF
j_gene: TRBJ2-2; abundance: few; d_gene: NA; v_gene: TRBV5-1; CDR3nt: TGCGCCAGCAGCTTCTCCAGGGCCGCCGGGGAGCTGTTTTTT; CDR3aa: CASSFSRAAGELFF
j_gene: TRBJ1-1; abundance: NA; d_gene: NA; v_gene: TRBV4-1; CDR3nt: TGCGCCAGCAGACTTCAGGGGAGCATGAACACTGAAGCTTTCTTT; CDR3aa: CASRLQGSMNTEAFF
j_gene: TRBJ2-7; abundance: few; d_gene: NA; v_gene: TRBV21-1; CDR3nt: TGTGCCAGCAGCAAAGGTGGAACACGCGAGCAGTACTTC; CDR3aa: CASSKGGTREQYF